A selection of T cell receptor beta chains follows, all from one sample in a study of blood T cell repertoires in COVID-19. The table came from immunoSEQ multiplex PCR; TCRdb's copy has only in-frame clones and leaves some out. The sample yields roughly 180,000 clones, roughly 80% seen once. Sequencing was done on a sample of peripheral blood. These receptor sequences come from a man aged 55 to 70 with active or convalescent COVID-19. CDR3s include the opening cysteine and the closing phenylalanine or tryptophan. The D gene is left open where the match is weak. Size is omitted from some rows. Given values are once, few, many or a class for expanded clones.

TRBJ1-2 | . | TRBV19 | once | TGTGCCAGTAATATCCCTCAGACATATGGCTACACCTTC | CASNIPQTYGYTF
TRBJ2-7 | TRBD2 | TRBV13 | . | TGTGCCAGCAGCATCTGGACTAGCGGGATTCACGAGCAGTACTTC | CASSIWTSGIHEQYF
TRBJ2-1 | . | TRBV4-3 | . | TGCGCCAGCAGCCAAGTACTGTACAATGAGCAGTTCTTC | CASSQVLYNEQFF
TRBJ2-1 | . | TRBV4-3 | few | TGCGCCAGCAGCCAAGACTTACGGGGAGGGGGTGCCTACAATGAGCAGTTCTTC | CASSQDLRGGGAYNEQFF
TRBJ2-1 | TRBD2 | TRBV2 | . | TGTGCCAGCAGTGAAGCGCGACTAGCTCGAGGACGGAATGAGCAGTTCTTC | CASSEARLARGRNEQFF
TRBJ2-2 | . | TRBV11-3 | . | TGTGCCAGCAGCTTCTGGGGCGCCGGGGAGCTGTTTTTT | CASSFWGAGELFF
TRBJ2-7 | TRBD1 | TRBV7-9 | . | TGTGCCAGCAGCTCCCGGGACAGGGTCGACGAGCAGTACTTC | CASSSRDRVDEQYF
TRBJ2-5 | . | TRBV9 | . | TGTGCCAGCAGCGTAGGGGATCTAGCGTCAAGGGAGACCCAGTACTTC | CASSVGDLASRETQYF
TRBJ1-6 | . | TRBV7-2 | . | TGTGCCAGCAGCCCGGGGTTTTCACCCCTCCACTTT | CASSPGFSPLHF
TRBJ2-7 | TRBD1 | TRBV30 | . | TGTTCCTCGCAGGGGGCTGGAGAGCAGTACTTC | CSSQGAGEQYF
TRBJ2-3 | TRBD2 | TRBV9 | . | TGTGCCAGCAGCGTTGTACTAGCGGGAGGGAGGGATACGCAGTATTTT | CASSVVLAGGRDTQYF
TRBJ2-1 | TRBD2 | TRBV5-1 | . | TGCGCCAGCAGCTTGGCAGTGACTAGCGGGAGAGATGAGCAGTTCTTC | CASSLAVTSGRDEQFF
TRBJ2-1 | TRBD2 | TRBV18 | . | TGTGCCAGCTCACCACCCCAGGGCGGGAGCTCCTACAATGAGCAGTTCTTC | CASSPPQGGSSYNEQFF
TRBJ1-4 | . | TRBV5-4 | . | TGTGCCAGCAGGGCCGAGGGCGCATTTAATGAAAAACTGTTTTTT | CASRAEGAFNEKLFF
TRBJ2-7 | . | TRBV2 | . | TGTGCCAGCAGTGAAGTACGCCAGGGTACCTACGAGCAGTACTTC | CASSEVRQGTYEQYF
TRBJ2-7 | . | TRBV9 | . | TGTGCCAGCAGCGTAGATGGGGGAGGCTACGAGCAGTACTTC | CASSVDGGGYEQYF
TRBJ2-4 | TRBD1 | TRBV11-3 | . | TGTGCCAGCAGCTCAGACAGGGAATATAACATTCAGTACTTC | CASSSDREYNIQYF
TRBJ2-7 | . | TRBV6-2/TRBV6-3 | . | TGTGCCAGCAGTTACATCGGGACTCCATACGAGCAGTACTTC | CASSYIGTPYEQYF
TRBJ1-2 | TRBD1 | TRBV4-3 | . | TGCGCCAGCAGCCAAACACGGACAGGGGGATATGGCTACACCTTC | CASSQTRTGGYGYTF
TRBJ2-1 | TRBD2 | TRBV24-1 | . | TGTGCCACTTCCGGGACTAGTGGTGTCAATGAGCAGTTCTTC | CATSGTSGVNEQFF
TRBJ2-5 | TRBD2 | TRBV6-5 | . | TGTGCCAGCATCCCGGGACTACCGCAAGAGACCCAGTACTTC | CASIPGLPQETQYF
TRBJ2-1 | TRBD1 | TRBV5-1 | . | TGCGCCAGCAGCTACCGGACAGGGGGCAATAATGAGCAGTTCTTC | CASSYRTGGNNEQFF
TRBJ2-7 | . | TRBV19 | once | TGTGCCAGTAGTAGCCCGGGGTCCTACGAGCAGTACTTC | CASSSPGSYEQYF
TRBJ1-6 | . | TRBV6-4 | . | TGTGCCAGCAGTGTGCAGGGGACAAATTCACCCCTCCACTTT | CASSVQGTNSPLHF
TRBJ2-1 | TRBD2 | TRBV7-9 | . | TGTGCCAGCTTAAAGGGTGAATTACTAGCGGGAGGGGACAATGAGCAGTTCTTC | CASLKGELLAGGDNEQFF
TRBJ2-5 | TRBD2 | TRBV24-1 | . | TGTGCCACCAGTGACGCCGGGACTAGCGGGAGAATCGGAGAGACCCAGTACTTC | CATSDAGTSGRIGETQYF
TRBJ2-1 | TRBD2 | TRBV27 | . | TGTGCCAGCAGTTATCAGCGGGAGTGGAATGAGCAGTTCTTC | CASSYQREWNEQFF
TRBJ1-2 | TRBD1 | TRBV6-5 | . | TGTGCCAGCAGGGTACAGGGGAAGAGTTACTATGGCTACACCTTC | CASRVQGKSYYGYTF
TRBJ1-1 | TRBD1 | TRBV28 | . | TGTGCCAGCACCTCCGGGACAGGTCACACTGAAGCTTTCTTT | CASTSGTGHTEAFF
TRBJ2-2 | TRBD2 | TRBV3-1/TRBV3-2 | . | TGTGCCAGCAGCTCGCTAGCGGGAGTCACCGGGGAGCTGTTTTTT | CASSSLAGVTGELFF
TRBJ2-2 | TRBD1 | TRBV10-3 | . | TGTGCCATCAGTGCACCGGGACAGGGGCCGAACACCGGGGAGCTGTTTTTT | CAISAPGQGPNTGELFF
TRBJ1-3 | . | TRBV4-2 | . | TGTGCCAGCAGCCAACCAGGGGCCTCTGGAAACACCATATATTTT | CASSQPGASGNTIYF
TRBJ1-5 | . | TRBV6-2/TRBV6-3 | . | TGTGCCAGCAGTTACGGGGGAGGGGCAGGTCAGCCCCAGCATTTT | CASSYGGGAGQPQHF
TRBJ2-3 | . | TRBV12-5 | . | TGTGCTAGTGGTTTGGTAACAGGTGGGACAGATACGCAGTATTTT | CASGLVTGGTDTQYF
TRBJ1-5 | TRBD1 | TRBV28 | few | TGTGCCAGCAGTTTATTGACAGGGGGCATTCAGCCCCAGCATTTT | CASSLLTGGIQPQHF
TRBJ2-3 | TRBD2 | TRBV9 | . | TGTGCCAGCAGCCCTTGGACTAGCGGCAACACAGATACGCAGTATTTT | CASSPWTSGNTDTQYF
TRBJ1-1 | . | TRBV3-1/TRBV3-2 | . | TGTGCCAGCAGCCAAGCGGCGGGGTTAGGCACTGAAGCTTTCTTT | CASSQAAGLGTEAFF
TRBJ2-7 | TRBD2 | TRBV5-4 | . | TGTGCCAGCAGCCCGCGGGAGGCAAGCTACGAGCAGTACTTC | CASSPREASYEQYF
TRBJ2-7 | . | TRBV29-1 | . | TGCAGCACAACGACAGGATCCTACGAGCAGTACTTC | CSTTTGSYEQYF
TRBJ1-1 | . | TRBV29-1 | once | TGCAGCGGGAGCAATTCCGAGAACACTGAAGCTTTCTTT | CSGSNSENTEAFF
TRBJ2-7 | . | TRBV6-5 | . | TGTGCCAGCAGAGTGAGCGGTTCCTACGAGCAGTACTTC | CASRVSGSYEQYF
TRBJ2-1 | TRBD2 | TRBV5-5 | . | TGTGCCAGCAGGTTCAGCGGGAGCTCCTACAATGAGCAGTTCTTC | CASRFSGSSYNEQFF
TRBJ2-2 | TRBD1 | TRBV3-1/TRBV3-2 | . | TGTGCCAGCAGCCAAGATGACTGGGACAGGGAAACCGCCGGGGAGCTGTTTTTT | CASSQDDWDRETAGELFF
TRBJ2-1 | TRBD2 | TRBV5-1 | . | TGCGCCAGCAGCCCCCGGGTTTGGGGGGGAACCAGCTTCTACAATGAGCAGTTCTTC | CASSPRVWGGTSFYNEQFF
TRBJ2-7 | . | TRBV19 | . | TGTGCCAGTAGTATCGGGGCCGGGACTGGCCCAGCGCAGTACTTC | CASSIGAGTGPAQYF
TRBJ2-1 | TRBD2 | TRBV7-9 | . | TGTGCCAGCAGCCGGACTAGCGGGAGGCCGGGGGAGCCCTACAATGAGCAGTTCTTC | CASSRTSGRPGEPYNEQFF
TRBJ2-3 | . | TRBV30 | . | TGTGCCTGGAGTCTCACAGATACGCAGTATTTT | CAWSLTDTQYF
TRBJ1-5 | TRBD1 | TRBV19 | . | TGTGCCAGTAGCAGGGGGCGAATTCAGCCCCAGCATTTT | CASSRGRIQPQHF
TRBJ2-7 | . | TRBV9 | . | TGTGCCAGCAGCGTGGGGAGTGCGGGGACCTACGAGCAGTACTTC | CASSVGSAGTYEQYF
TRBJ1-1 | . | TRBV2 | . | TGTGCCAGCAGCCCCTGGGGGAGGGACACTGAAGCTTTCTTT | CASSPWGRDTEAFF
TRBJ2-5 | . | TRBV5-6 | . | TGTGCCAGCAGCTCATTTGAGGCCGGGTCCCAGTACTTC | CASSSFEAGSQYF
TRBJ2-1 | . | TRBV9 | . | TGTGCCAGCAGCGTAGATGTGACTAGGAATGAGCAGTTCTTC | CASSVDVTRNEQFF
TRBJ2-5 | . | TRBV11-2 | . | TGTGCCAGCAGCGCCCCCGGCCAAGAGACCCAGTACTTC | CASSAPGQETQYF
TRBJ1-3 | . | TRBV7-2 | once | TGTGCCAGCAGCCCCAGAAGTGGAAACACCATATATTTT | CASSPRSGNTIYF